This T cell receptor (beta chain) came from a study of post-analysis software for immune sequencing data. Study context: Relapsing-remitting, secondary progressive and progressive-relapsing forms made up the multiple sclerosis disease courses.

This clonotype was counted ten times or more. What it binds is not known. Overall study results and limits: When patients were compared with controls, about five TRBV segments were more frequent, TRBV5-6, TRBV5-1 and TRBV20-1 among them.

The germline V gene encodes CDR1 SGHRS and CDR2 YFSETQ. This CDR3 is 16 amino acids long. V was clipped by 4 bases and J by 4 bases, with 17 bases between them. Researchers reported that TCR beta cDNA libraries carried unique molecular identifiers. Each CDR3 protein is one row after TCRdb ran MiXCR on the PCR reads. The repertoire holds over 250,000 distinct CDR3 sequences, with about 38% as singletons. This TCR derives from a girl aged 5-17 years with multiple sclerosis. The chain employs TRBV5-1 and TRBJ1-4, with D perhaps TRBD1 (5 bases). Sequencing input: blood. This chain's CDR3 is CASSHGDKGINEKLFF. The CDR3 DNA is TGCGCCAGCAGCCACGGTGACAAGGGGATTAATGAAAAACTGTTTTTT.